This passage covers 22 T cell receptor beta chains from one sample sequenced in a study of blood T cells in healthy people across ages. A sample-barcoded 5' primer and a J-beta primer mix were used in a second PCR of roughly 7 to 11 cycles. One entry per CDR3 protein results from TCRdb running MiXCR on the 5' RACE reads. The sample lists more than 700,000 distinct CDR3 sequences; about 42% were seen once. Material for sequencing was blood. Source of these receptors: an elderly man in good health.

This chain joins TRBV4-2 and TRBJ2-4; 11 bases are shared with TRBD2. The J call may be mistaken, given a closer DNA end match to TRBJ2-7. CDR1 and CDR2 from the germline V gene are LGHNA and YNFKEQ. CDR3 length: 17 amino acids. DNA for the CDR3: TGTGCCAGCAGCCAAGGTACGGCTAGCGGGAGGTCGTGCGAGCAGTACTTC. Translated: CASSQGTASGRSCEQYF.

This chain links TRBV4-3 with TRBJ1-2, with 10 bases identical to TRBD1. With 0 bases clipped from V and 5 bases from J, the junction kept 3 bases outside the gene matches. CDR3 length: 15 residues. Germline values: CDR1 LGHNA, CDR2 YSLEER. The CDR3 reads CASSQDLGQGYGYTF. CDR3 bases: TGCGCCAGCAGCCAAGATCTGGGACAGGGGTATGGCTACACCTTC.

The chain carries TRBV20-1 and TRBJ2-1; 8 nucleotides match TRBD2. The CDR3 has 16 residues. The J segment lost 7 bases and the V segment lost 0 bases, leaving 11 bases of the junction unmatched. Germline lookup yields CDR1 DFQATT and CDR2 SNEGSKA (reference sequence). DNA of the CDR3: TGCAGTGCTAGAGACATCGACGGGAGGGCCTGGAATGAGCAGTTCTTC. It translates to CSARDIDGRAWNEQFF.

Ten or more counts support this clonotype. The chain carries TRBV7-2 and TRBJ2-7; 7 positions agree with TRBD1. Germline CDR1 reads SGHTA; CDR2 reads FQGNSA. The CDR3 runs 14 residues. V gave up 5 bases and J gave up 3 bases; unmatched junction bases: 7. CDR3 bases: TGTGCCAGCAGCCCCGGGACAGCTGTCTACGAGCAGTACTTC. Translating it yields CASSPGTAVYEQYF.

This chain uses TRBV7-9 with TRBJ2-4, with 7 nucleotides matching TRBD1. The J call could be wrong; TRBJ2-7 is a better fit for the DNA end. The germline V gene has CDR1 SEHNR and CDR2 FQNEAQ (reference sequence). CDR3 size: 16 residues. The CDR3 nucleotides read TGTGCCAGCAGCTTAGGATACAGGGGAGAGAACTACGAGCAGTACTTC. It encodes CASSLGYRGENYEQYF.

The chain couples TRBV7-3 to TRBJ2-1, with 12 positions matching TRBD2. The trim removed 5 bases at V and 5 bases at J, leaving 4 bases unmatched. Germline V lookup: CDR1 SGHTA, CDR2 FQGTGA. The CDR3 contains 15 residues. For the CDR3, the DNA is TGTGCCAGCAGCAAGGGACTAGCGGGTAACAATGAGCAGTTCTTC. Translated, it gives CASSKGLAGNNEQFF.

The chain recombines TRBV20-1 with TRBJ1-6; a possible D gene is TRBD1 (5 bases). The CDR3 has 14 amino acids. The ends were cut back, 6 bases at V and 5 bases at J, with 14 bases in the middle. Germline V gives CDR1 DFQATT, CDR2 SNEGSKA (reference sequence). The CDR3 region is CSARRGQNNSPLHF. In nucleotides, the CDR3 is TGCAGTGCCAGAAGGGGTCAGAATAATTCACCCCTCCACTTT.

The chain joins TRBV29-1 to TRBJ1-2; D possibly corresponds to TRBD1 (6 bases). V lost 2 bases and J lost 8, with 9 bases in between. Germline V CDR1 and CDR2: SQVTM, ANQGSEA. The CDR3 is 11 amino acids. CDR3 bases: TGCAGCGTTGAACAGGGGCCGGGCTACACCTTC. Protein: CSVEQGPGYTF.

This clonotype has a handful of counts. Compared with germline, one end of the junction differs, possibly owing to a read error. The J gene is TRBJ2-1, the V gene TRBV27; possible D gene TRBD2, 6 bases. This CDR3 spans 17 amino acids. Germline CDR1 is MNHEY and CDR2 is SMNVEV (reference sequence). CDR3: CACSFSLGTRGYNEQFF. Here the CDR3 DNA reads TGTGCCTGCAGTTTTAGTTTGGGGACTCGAGGGTACAATGAGCAGTTCTTC.

A note on this clonotype: Its ends do not fully match the called genes, so a read error is possible. This chain uses TRBV4-1 with TRBJ2-7, with D possibly called TRBD1 or TRBD2 (5 bases each). The CDR3 is made up of 14 amino acids. Germline lookup yields CDR1 MGHRA and CDR2 YSYEKL. The CDR3 region has the DNA TGCGCTAGCAGCCAAGAGGGACCCCATTACGAGCAGTACTTC. It translates to CASSQEGPHYEQYF.

This clonotype was recorded at least ten times. The chain carries TRBV12-3 or TRBV12-4 and TRBJ2-7; D ambiguous. CDR3 size: 12 residues. The V end lost 5 bases, the J end lost 2 bases, and 7 bases lay between the germline ends. In nucleotides, the CDR3 is TGTGCCAGCAGTCCAGACACCTACGAGCAGTACTTC. Protein sequence: CASSPDTYEQYF.

This rearrangement joins TRBV20-1 to TRBJ2-5; TRBD2 aligns across 13 bases. The CDR3 spans 17 residues. V lost 6 bases to trimming and J lost 4 bases; unmatched junction nucleotides: 14. CDR1 is DFQATT and CDR2 is SNEGSKA in the germline V gene (reference sequence). CDR3: CSAPPSGLAGVGETQYF. In DNA form, the CDR3 reads TGCAGTGCCCCTCCCTCCGGACTAGCGGGAGTCGGAGAGACCCAGTACTTC.

The chain combines TRBV12-3 or TRBV12-4 with TRBJ2-1; D possibly corresponds to TRBD2 (6 bases). Trimming cost V 2 bases and J 4 bases, with 12 bases left between them. CDR3 size: 15 residues. Written as DNA, the CDR3 is TGTGCCAGCAGTTTAATCACGGACTATTACAATGAGCAGTTCTTC. Protein: CASSLITDYYNEQFF.

V gene TRBV7-9 combines with J gene TRBJ2-3, with D possibly TRBD2 on 7 matching bases. This CDR3 has 15 amino acids. CDR1 and CDR2 from the germline V gene are SEHNR and FQNEAQ (reference sequence). Trimming took 7 bases from V and 5 from J, leaving 19 bases between them. The CDR3 region has the DNA TGTGCCAGCATAGCAACCCGGGGGGCAGGAGATACGCAGTATTTT. Translation: CASIATRGAGDTQYF.

This rearrangement joins TRBV4-2 to TRBJ2-5; 9 bases are a match to TRBD1. TRBJ2-7 matches the DNA end more closely, so the J call is doubtful. The germline gives CDR1 LGHNA, CDR2 YNFKEQ. This CDR3 has 14 residues. CDR3 coding DNA: TGTGCCAGCAGCCAAGGGACAGGGGCGAACGAGCAGTACTTC. It translates to CASSQGTGANEQYF.

The chain combines TRBV7-2 with TRBJ2-4; D is unresolved. Germline V gene sequence: CDR1 SGHTA, CDR2 FQGNSA. Trimming stripped 3 bases from V and 10 bases from J, with 13 bases between. CDR3 length: 13 residues. CDR3 nucleotides: TGTGCCAGCAGCTTTTTTGGGATTAGGATTCAGTACTTC. Translating it yields CASSFFGIRIQYF.

This clonotype was found a few times. The CDR3 DNA follows: TGCGGGATAGCGGGAGGCCCTCCGCCCCAAGAGACCCAGTACTTC. Amino acids: CGIAGGPPPQETQYF. The chain has TRBV20-1 and TRBJ2-5, with TRBD2 matching over 10 bases. Per the germline V gene, CDR1 is DFQATT and CDR2 is SNEGSKA (reference sequence). This CDR3 spans 15 amino acids.

This chain links TRBV7-6 with TRBJ2-1; TRBD2 matches at 7 bases. V was pared by 1 base and J by 7 bases, with 4 bases of the junction left unmatched. This CDR3 has 14 amino acids. The germline V gene has CDR1 SGHVS and CDR2 FNYEAQ. The CDR3 DNA is TGTGCCAGCAGCTTAGGGGCGGGAGTGAATGAGCAGTTCTTC. It codes for CASSLGAGVNEQFF.

This clonotype was seen a few times. The chain employs TRBV25-1 and TRBJ2-7; 9 positions agree with TRBD2. Per the germline V gene, CDR1 is MGHDK and CDR2 is SYGVNS. The ends lost 2 bases at V and 2 bases at J; junction bases unmatched: 4. The CDR3 is 15 residues long. The CDR3 DNA reads as TGTGCCAGCAGTGAAAAGGCGGGAGGGCCCTACGAGCAGTACTTC. Translating gives CASSEKAGGPYEQYF.

This clonotype was seen a few times. The rearrangement links TRBV6-1 to TRBJ2-5; TRBD2 matches at 12 bases. Germline V gene data show CDR1 as MNHNS and CDR2 as SASEGT. The CDR3 extends over 16 amino acids. V was clipped by 4 bases and J by 5 bases; unmatched bases: 8. The CDR3 nucleotides are TGTGCCAGCAGTGCTAATCTAGCGGGAGGGTTTGAGACCCAGTACTTC. Protein: CASSANLAGGFETQYF.

Of note for this clonotype: This may be a read error, as it is one base from a much larger clone. The CDR3 loop is CASSLSRQGSYDQYF. The CDR3 DNA is TGTGCCAGCAGTCTTTCCAGACAGGGATCCTACGATCAGTACTTC. The gene calls are TRBV6-5 and TRBJ2-7; 7 bases fit TRBD1. CDR1 is MNHEY and CDR2 is SVGAGI in the germline V gene. CDR3 length equals 15 residues.

Remarks on this clonotype: The germline gene is not matched at one end of the junction; a read error may be the cause. The chain couples TRBV7-2 to TRBJ2-1; no reliable D call. CDR1 and CDR2 from the germline V gene are SGHTA and FQGNSA. The CDR3 contains 14 residues. The CDR3 loop reads CASSSTRIYNERFF. CDR3 in DNA: TGTGCCAGCAGTTCCACCCGAATCTACAATGAGCGGTTCTTC.